A selection of T cell receptor beta chains follows, all from one sample in a study of response to subunit inactivated influenza vaccine. Using its own MiXCR run on the RT-PCR reads, TCRdb lists one record per CDR3 protein. The repertoire holds hundreds of thousands of distinct CDR3 sequences, with 25% as singletons. The sample in question was CD4+ T cells sorted from PBMCs, obtained about 5 days after vaccination. The receptors originated from a man between 50 and 59 years old who received an inactivated influenza vaccine. CDR3s leave out the opening cysteine and the closing phenylalanine or tryptophan. A D gene is named only where the DNA matches it firmly.

cdr3_aa,d_call,j_call,cdr3_length,v_call
ASSVSGQVYNEQF,TRBD1,TRBJ2-1,13,TRBV5-1
ASSQRVGSYNEQF,NA,TRBJ2-1,13,TRBV11-2
ASRVQGIDGNTIY,NA,TRBJ1-3,13,TRBV7-2
ASSQDGTGDSPLH,TRBD1,TRBJ1-6,13,TRBV4-1
ASSLGLGREQETQY,TRBD2,TRBJ2-5,14,TRBV5-4
ASSFHRKNLYGYT,NA,TRBJ1-2,13,TRBV12-3/TRBV12-4
ASSQGGVRSTDTQY,NA,TRBJ2-3,14,TRBV4-3
ASSYSGQGGTEAF,TRBD1,TRBJ1-1,13,TRBV6-5
ASSGGPLSYEQY,NA,TRBJ2-7,12,TRBV9
ASSQGGGADTQY,NA,TRBJ2-3,12,TRBV4-1
ASSVNYGTGGTDTQY,TRBD1,TRBJ2-3,15,TRBV9
ASSQDQGDRAIPLV,TRBD1,TRBJ2-4,14,TRBV4-3
SVGAGQGRTGELF,TRBD1,TRBJ2-2,13,TRBV29-1
ASGLAGVVNEQF,TRBD2,TRBJ2-1,12,TRBV11-2
ASSYLRSTRKF,NA,TRBJ2-1,11,TRBV6-2/TRBV6-3
ASSLGYGQTEAF,NA,TRBJ1-1,12,TRBV11-2
ASSKTGTSKEQF,TRBD2,TRBJ2-1,12,TRBV7-3
SGGSSGNTIY,NA,TRBJ1-3,10,TRBV29-1
ASSLLLGASYEQY,NA,TRBJ2-7,13,TRBV7-2
ASSLDPGSGNTIY,NA,TRBJ1-3,13,TRBV7-2
SVSAGVRGEQF,NA,TRBJ2-1,11,TRBV29-1
ASSYRQGRTYEQY,TRBD1,TRBJ2-7,13,TRBV2
ASSSRIGELF,NA,TRBJ2-2,10,TRBV7-9
ASSKAGGPTNEQF,TRBD2,TRBJ2-1,13,TRBV28
ASSLSTSGFARGYNEQF,TRBD2,TRBJ2-1,17,TRBV5-6
AISENRLSSGRKDLNTGELF,TRBD2,TRBJ2-2,20,TRBV10-3
ASGRTGSGTDTQY,NA,TRBJ2-3,13,TRBV5-1
ASSLAQMNTEAF,NA,TRBJ1-1,12,TRBV5-1
ASSLEAGGRSTYNEQF,TRBD2,TRBJ2-1,16,TRBV5-5